These T cell receptor beta chains were read from a single sample in a study of post-analysis software for immune sequencing data. Each CDR3 protein is one row after TCRdb ran MiXCR on the PCR reads. This repertoire shows 450,000 to 700,000 distinct CDR3 sequences, about 44% found once; its top ten account for under 2%. The specimen sequenced was blood. Receptors were obtained from a girl aged 10-17 years with multiple sclerosis. The CDR3 runs from the conserved cysteine through the conserved F or W. D genes are given only for firm matches. Clone sizes are given selectively: once, few, many, or a class where the clone is expanded.

cdr3_nt	cdr3_aa	cdr3_length	d_call	clone_size	j_call	v_call
TGTGCCAGCAGCCTATCTGTGCACGGAAACACAGATACACAGTATTTT	CASSLSVHGNTDTQYF	16	NA	once	TRBJ2-3	TRBV9
TGTGCCAGTGAAAGGCGGTCCAGCTCCTACAATGAGCAGTACTTC	CASERRSSSYNEQYF	15	NA	NA	TRBJ2-7	TRBV12-3/TRBV12-4
TGTGCCAGCAGTTTAAGTTGGCAGGGGGGTACTGAAGCTTTCTTT	CASSLSWQGGTEAFF	15	TRBD1	NA	TRBJ1-1	TRBV12-3/TRBV12-4
TGCAGTGCCGCAAGGCTAGAGTACACCTACAATGAACAGTTCTTC	CSAARLEYTYNEQFF	15	NA	NA	TRBJ2-1	TRBV20-1
TGTGCCAGCAGTAAACTAGCGGGAGGGCCTAAAGATACGCAGTATTTT	CASSKLAGGPKDTQYF	16	TRBD2	NA	TRBJ2-3	TRBV27
TGTGCCTCCAGGGGGAATGAAAAACTGTTTTTT	CASRGNEKLFF	11	TRBD1	few	TRBJ1-4	TRBV10-3
TGCGCCAGCAGCCAAGATTCCGGGTTGAGGTATTTGGACAAAGGACAGGGAAAACTGTTTTTT	CASSQDSGLRYLDKGQGKLFF	21	TRBD1	NA	TRBJ1-4	TRBV4-1
TGCGCCAGCTCACTGGGACAGGGCGAAGAGCAGTACTTC	CASSLGQGEEQYF	13	TRBD1	NA	TRBJ2-7	TRBV5-1
TGTGCCAGCAGTTACGGAGGGGGCGATCAGCCCCAGCATTTT	CASSYGGGDQPQHF	14	TRBD1	NA	TRBJ1-5	TRBV6-6
TGTGCCAGCAGCTTTAGGGCCTTCGAGGCAGATACGCAGTATTTT	CASSFRAFEADTQYF	15	NA	NA	TRBJ2-3	TRBV7-2
TGTGCCAGCAGTCCCTACGGGGAGCGCCGTTACAATGAGCAGTACTTC	CASSPYGERRYNEQYF	16	NA	NA	TRBJ2-7	TRBV6-2/TRBV6-3
TGTGCCAGCAGTCCCGACCCCGACAGGAGCTATGGCTACACCTTC	CASSPDPDRSYGYTF	15	NA	few	TRBJ1-2	TRBV12-3/TRBV12-4
TGCGCCAGCAGCAGCGGTACTTATATGTCAGCCGGGGGTGAGCAGTTCTTC	CASSSGTYMSAGGEQFF	17	NA	few	TRBJ2-1	TRBV5-1
TGTGCCAGCAGCCCAGCGGAAGAGCTCGGGTGGCAAGAGACCCAGTACTTC	CASSPAEELGWQETQYF	17	NA	NA	TRBJ2-5	TRBV9
TGTGCCAGCAGTGCTCAGGTCCTAGGCCCCTACAATGAGCAGTTCTTC	CASSAQVLGPYNEQFF	16	NA	NA	TRBJ2-1	TRBV27
TGTGCCAGCACCACTTTAAGGGGCTACAATGAGCAGTTCTTC	CASTTLRGYNEQFF	14	NA	NA	TRBJ2-1	TRBV27
TGTGCCTCCTGGACGGTCCCGAACTCCTACGAGCAGTACTTC	CASWTVPNSYEQYF	14	NA	few	TRBJ2-7	TRBV10-3
TGCGCCAGCAGCCCTAGACAGGGCCGCCACGAGCAGTACTTC	CASSPRQGRHEQYF	14	TRBD1	NA	TRBJ2-7	TRBV5-1
TGTGCCAGCAGCCAAGAAGAACGGACTAGCGGGAGCACAGATACGCAGTATTTT	CASSQEERTSGSTDTQYF	18	TRBD2	NA	TRBJ2-3	TRBV4-2
TGTGCCAGCAGCCGGGGCTACCGCTCCTACGAGCAGTACTTC	CASSRGYRSYEQYF	14	NA	few	TRBJ2-7	TRBV12-3/TRBV12-4
TGTGCCACCATTCAGGGAATGAGTGATGAGCAGTTCTTC	CATIQGMSDEQFF	13	NA	once	TRBJ2-1	TRBV10-3
TGCGCCAGCAGCTCCGTTTCGACCCAGTACTTC	CASSSVSTQYF	11	NA	NA	TRBJ2-5	TRBV5-1
TGTGCCAGCAGACAGGGGTTAGCTAACTATGGCTACACCTTC	CASRQGLANYGYTF	14	TRBD1	NA	TRBJ1-2	TRBV12-3/TRBV12-4
TGCAGTGCTAGAGGACAGGGTCCGAATCAGCCCCAGCATTTT	CSARGQGPNQPQHF	14	TRBD1	NA	TRBJ1-5	TRBV20-1
TGTGCCAGCAGTTTATCCCTTAGGCTTTGGACGGCCGGAGGGGAGACCCAGTACTTC	CASSLSLRLWTAGGETQYF	19	NA	NA	TRBJ2-5	TRBV28
TGTGCTAGTGGTTTGGAGGGATTCTATGGCTACACCTTC	CASGLEGFYGYTF	13	NA	NA	TRBJ1-2	TRBV12-5
TGTGCCAGCAGTCAACGAATACGGCGCACTGAAGCTTTCTTT	CASSQRIRRTEAFF	14	NA	NA	TRBJ1-1	TRBV12-3/TRBV12-4